This T cell receptor beta chain came from a study of neurological immune-mediated disorders. Study outcomes and limitations: The highest TCR clonal expansion occurred in HTLV-1-associated myelopathy; multiple sclerosis fell below healthy controls. The authors found no clinical or MRI feature associated with the multiple sclerosis repertoire cluster.

TCRdb reprocessed the 5' RACE reads via MiXCR and lists one record per CDR3 protein. The sample includes 30,000 to 40,000 distinct CDR3 sequences, roughly 3.8% of them seen just once. CDR3 size: 14 residues. The V gene's germline CDR1 is SGDLS and CDR2 YYNGEE. In this sample, this clonotype turned up a few times. The antigen is not known. One junction end does not reproduce the germline sequence, and a read error may be involved. Unsorted libraries came from 2 million PBMCs stored at -80 °C. Sequenced input: PBMCs. This TCR derives from a man aged 25 to 45 with multiple sclerosis. This rearrangement joins TRBV9 to TRBJ1-6, with TRBD1 matching 7 bases. The chain's CDR3 is CASSVSGQTSPLNF. The CDR3 DNA is TGTGCCAGCAGCGTATCGGGACAGACTTCACCCCTCAACTTT.